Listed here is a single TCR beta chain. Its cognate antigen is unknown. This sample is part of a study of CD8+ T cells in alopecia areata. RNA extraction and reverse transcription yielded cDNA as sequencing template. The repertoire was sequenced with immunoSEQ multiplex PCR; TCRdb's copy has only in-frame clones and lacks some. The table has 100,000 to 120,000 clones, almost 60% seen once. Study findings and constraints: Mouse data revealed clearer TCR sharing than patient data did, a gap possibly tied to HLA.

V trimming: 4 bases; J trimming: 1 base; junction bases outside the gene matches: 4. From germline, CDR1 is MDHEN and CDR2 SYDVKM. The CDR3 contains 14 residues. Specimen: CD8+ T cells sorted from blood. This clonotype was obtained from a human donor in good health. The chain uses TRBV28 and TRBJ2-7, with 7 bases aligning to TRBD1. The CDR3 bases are TGTGCCAGCAGTTACGGACAGGAGTCCTACGAGCAGTACTTC. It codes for CASSYGQESYEQYF.